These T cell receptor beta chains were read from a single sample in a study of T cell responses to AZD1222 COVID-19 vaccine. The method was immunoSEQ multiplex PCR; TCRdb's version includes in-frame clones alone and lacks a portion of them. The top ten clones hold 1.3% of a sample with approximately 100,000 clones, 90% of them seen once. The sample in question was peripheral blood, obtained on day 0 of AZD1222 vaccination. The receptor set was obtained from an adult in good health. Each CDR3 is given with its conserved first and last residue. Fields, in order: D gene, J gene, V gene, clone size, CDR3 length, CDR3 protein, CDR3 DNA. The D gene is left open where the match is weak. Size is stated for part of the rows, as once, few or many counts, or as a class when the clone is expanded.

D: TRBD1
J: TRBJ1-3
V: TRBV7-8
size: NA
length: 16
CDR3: CASSLNVRGRVNTIYF
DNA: TGTGCCAGCAGCTTAAATGTAAGGGGGCGCGTGAACACCATATATTTT

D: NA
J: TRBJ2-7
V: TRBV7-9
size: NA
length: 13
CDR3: CASTADPSLEQYF
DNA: TGTGCCAGCACCGCCGACCCTTCTTTGGAGCAGTACTTC

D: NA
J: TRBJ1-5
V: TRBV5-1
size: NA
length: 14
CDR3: CASSLEGVNQPQHF
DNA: TGCGCCAGCAGCCTAGAGGGGGTGAATCAGCCCCAGCATTTT

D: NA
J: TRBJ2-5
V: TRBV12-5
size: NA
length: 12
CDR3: CASGWDWETQYF
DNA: TGTGCTAGTGGTTGGGATTGGGAGACCCAGTACTTC

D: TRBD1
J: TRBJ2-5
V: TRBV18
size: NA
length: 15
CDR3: CASSPKTGQGETQYF
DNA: TGTGCCAGCTCACCAAAGACAGGGCAGGGAGAGACCCAGTACTTC

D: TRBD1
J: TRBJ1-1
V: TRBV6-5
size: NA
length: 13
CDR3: CASSRDRASEAFF
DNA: TGTGCCAGCAGCCGGGACAGGGCGAGTGAAGCTTTCTTT

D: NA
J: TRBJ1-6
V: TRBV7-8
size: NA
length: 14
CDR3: CASSFGTYNSPLHF
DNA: TGTGCCAGCAGCTTCGGGACCTATAATTCACCCCTCCACTTT

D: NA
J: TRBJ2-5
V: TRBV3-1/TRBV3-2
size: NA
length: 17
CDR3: CASSQDAAVMYVRTQYF
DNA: TGTGCCAGCAGCCAAGATGCGGCCGTAATGTACGTTAGGACCCAGTACTTC

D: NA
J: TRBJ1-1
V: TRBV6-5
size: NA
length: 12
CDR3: CASSKSDRGAFF
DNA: TGTGCCAGCAGTAAGTCAGATAGGGGGGCTTTCTTT

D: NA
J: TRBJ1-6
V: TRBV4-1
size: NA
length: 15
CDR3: CASSPEGPLNSPLHF
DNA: TGCGCCAGCAGCCCGGAGGGACCGCTCAATTCACCCCTCCACTTT

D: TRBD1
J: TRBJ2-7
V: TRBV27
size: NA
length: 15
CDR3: CASSLPGQGAHEQYF
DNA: TGTGCCAGCAGCCTCCCGGGACAGGGGGCCCACGAGCAGTACTTC

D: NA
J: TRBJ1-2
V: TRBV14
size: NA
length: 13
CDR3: CASSLSGPGGYTF
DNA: TGTGCCAGCAGCCTTTCTGGCCCAGGAGGCTACACCTTC

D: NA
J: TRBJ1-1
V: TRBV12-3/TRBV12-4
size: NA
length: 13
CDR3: CASSFSGIAEAFF
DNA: TGTGCCAGCAGTTTTTCAGGGATCGCAGAAGCTTTCTTT

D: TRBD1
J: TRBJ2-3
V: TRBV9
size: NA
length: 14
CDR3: CASKRDRESDTQYF
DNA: TGTGCCAGTAAACGGGACAGGGAATCAGATACGCAGTATTTT

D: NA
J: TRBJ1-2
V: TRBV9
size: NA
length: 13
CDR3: CASSVATNYGYTF
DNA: TGTGCCAGCAGCGTAGCGACAAACTATGGCTACACCTTC

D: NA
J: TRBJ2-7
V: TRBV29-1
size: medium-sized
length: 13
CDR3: CSVEARGSLEQYF
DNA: TGCAGCGTTGAAGCCAGGGGCTCCCTCGAGCAGTACTTC

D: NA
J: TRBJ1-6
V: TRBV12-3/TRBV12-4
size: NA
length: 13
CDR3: CASSLAYRSPLHF
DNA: TGTGCCAGCAGTTTAGCTTACAGATCACCCCTCCACTTT

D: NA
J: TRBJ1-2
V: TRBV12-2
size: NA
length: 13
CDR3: CASRLKTNYGYTF
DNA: TGTGCAAGTCGCCTGAAGACTAACTATGGCTACACCTTC

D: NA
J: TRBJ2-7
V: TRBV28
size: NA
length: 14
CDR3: CASSTPDTSYEQYF
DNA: TGTGCCAGCAGTACCCCGGACACCTCCTACGAGCAGTACTTC

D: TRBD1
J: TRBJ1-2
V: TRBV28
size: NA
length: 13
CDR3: CASSRQGNYGYTF
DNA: TGTGCCAGCAGTCGACAGGGAAACTATGGCTACACCTTC

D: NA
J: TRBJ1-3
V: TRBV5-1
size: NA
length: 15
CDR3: CASTPPIPAGNTIYF
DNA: TGCGCCAGCACCCCCCCGATCCCTGCTGGAAACACCATATATTTT

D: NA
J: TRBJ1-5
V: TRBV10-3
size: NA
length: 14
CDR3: CATNQGYSNQPQHF
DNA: TGTGCCACAAATCAGGGGTATAGCAATCAGCCCCAGCATTTT

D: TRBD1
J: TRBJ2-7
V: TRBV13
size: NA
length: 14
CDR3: CASSVVTGSGEQYF
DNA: TGTGCCAGCAGCGTAGTGACAGGGTCGGGCGAGCAGTACTTC

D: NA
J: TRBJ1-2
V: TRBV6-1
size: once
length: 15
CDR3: CASSEARGANYGYTF
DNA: TGTGCCAGCAGTGAAGCCCGGGGAGCTAACTATGGCTACACCTTC

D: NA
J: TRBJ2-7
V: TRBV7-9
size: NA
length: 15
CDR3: CASSLRASPSYEQYF
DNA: TGTGCCAGCAGCTTAAGGGCTAGCCCGTCCTACGAGCAGTACTTC

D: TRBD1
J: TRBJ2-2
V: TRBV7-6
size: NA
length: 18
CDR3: CASSSLTGGVTNTGELFF
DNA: TGTGCCAGCAGCAGCCTGACAGGGGGGGTCACAAACACCGGGGAGCTGTTTTTT

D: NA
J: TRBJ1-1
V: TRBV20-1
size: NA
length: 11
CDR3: CSASGTDEAFF
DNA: TGCAGTGCTTCCGGGACGGACGAAGCTTTCTTT

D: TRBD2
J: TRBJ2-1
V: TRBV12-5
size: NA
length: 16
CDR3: CASALSSSGSYNEQFF
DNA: TGTGCTAGTGCCTTAAGCTCTAGCGGCTCCTACAATGAGCAGTTCTTC

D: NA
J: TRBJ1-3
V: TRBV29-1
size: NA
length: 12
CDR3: CSVRPNGNTIYF
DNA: TGCAGCGTTCGACCTAATGGAAACACCATATATTTT

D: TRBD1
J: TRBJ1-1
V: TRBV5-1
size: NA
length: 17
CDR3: CASSPSGQGIMNTEAFF
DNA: TGCGCCAGCAGCCCCAGCGGACAGGGGATCATGAACACTGAAGCTTTCTTT

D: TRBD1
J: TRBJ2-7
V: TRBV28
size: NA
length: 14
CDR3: CAIRDRGGYYEQYF
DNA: TGTGCCATCAGAGACAGGGGGGGATACTACGAGCAGTACTTC

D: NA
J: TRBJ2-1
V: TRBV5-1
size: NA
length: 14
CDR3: CASSLGPPYNEQFF
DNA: TGCGCCAGCAGTTTGGGACCTCCGTACAATGAGCAGTTCTTC

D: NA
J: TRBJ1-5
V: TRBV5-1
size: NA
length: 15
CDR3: CASSLDGQPNQPQHF
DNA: TGCGCCAGCAGCTTGGATGGACAGCCCAATCAGCCCCAGCATTTT

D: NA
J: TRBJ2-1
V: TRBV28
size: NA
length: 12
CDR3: CASSLGVNEQFF
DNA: TGTGCCAGCAGTTTAGGCGTAAATGAGCAGTTCTTC

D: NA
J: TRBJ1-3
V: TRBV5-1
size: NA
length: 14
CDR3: CASRPQGSGNTIYF
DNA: TGCGCCAGCAGGCCTCAGGGCTCTGGAAACACCATATATTTT

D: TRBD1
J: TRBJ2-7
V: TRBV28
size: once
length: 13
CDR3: CASMGQGIYEQYF
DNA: TGTGCCAGCATGGGACAGGGGATTTACGAGCAGTACTTC

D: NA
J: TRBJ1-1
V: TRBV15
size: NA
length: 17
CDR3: CATSRDPPGGLNTEAFF
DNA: TGTGCCACCAGCAGAGATCCCCCCGGGGGCCTCAACACTGAAGCTTTCTTT

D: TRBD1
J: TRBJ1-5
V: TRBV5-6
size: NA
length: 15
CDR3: CASSSQGAGNQPQHF
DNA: TGTGCCAGCAGCTCTCAGGGGGCCGGCAATCAGCCCCAGCATTTT

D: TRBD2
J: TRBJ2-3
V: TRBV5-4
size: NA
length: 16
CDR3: CASSWGLAGNTDTQYF
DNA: TGTGCCAGCAGCTGGGGACTAGCGGGGAACACAGATACGCAGTATTTT

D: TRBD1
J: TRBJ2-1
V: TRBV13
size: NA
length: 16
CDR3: CASSRAGTGGRDEQFF
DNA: TGTGCCAGCAGCCGAGCCGGGACAGGGGGCCGGGATGAGCAGTTCTTC

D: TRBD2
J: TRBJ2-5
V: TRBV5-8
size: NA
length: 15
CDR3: CASSYGTSGQETQYF
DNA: TGTGCCAGCAGCTATGGGACTAGCGGGCAAGAGACCCAGTACTTC

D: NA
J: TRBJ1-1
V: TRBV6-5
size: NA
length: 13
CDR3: CASRDTKNTEAFF
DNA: TGTGCCAGCAGGGACACAAAGAACACTGAAGCTTTCTTT

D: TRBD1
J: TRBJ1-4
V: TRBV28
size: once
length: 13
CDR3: CASSFRGPEKLFF
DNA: TGTGCCAGCAGTTTCAGGGGGCCCGAAAAACTGTTTTTT

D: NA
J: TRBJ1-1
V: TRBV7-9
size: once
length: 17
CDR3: CASSLLLGVLMNTEAFF
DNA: TGTGCCAGCAGCTTGCTGTTAGGGGTCCTAATGAACACTGAAGCTTTCTTT

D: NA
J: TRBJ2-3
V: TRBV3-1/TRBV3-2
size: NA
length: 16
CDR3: CASSQVFSRGADTQYF
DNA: TGTGCCAGCAGCCAAGTGTTTAGTCGTGGGGCAGATACGCAGTATTTT

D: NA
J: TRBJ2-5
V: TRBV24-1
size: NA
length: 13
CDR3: CATSEPGLETQYF
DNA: TGTGCCACCAGTGAACCTGGGTTGGAGACCCAGTACTTC

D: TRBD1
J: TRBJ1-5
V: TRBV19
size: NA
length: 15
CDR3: CASMNGDRDRMPQHF
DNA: TGTGCCAGTATGAACGGGGACAGGGATAGGATGCCCCAGCATTTT

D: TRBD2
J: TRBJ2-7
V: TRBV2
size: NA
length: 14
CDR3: CASSAPSGTYEQYF
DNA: TGTGCCAGCAGCGCTCCTAGCGGAACCTACGAGCAGTACTTC

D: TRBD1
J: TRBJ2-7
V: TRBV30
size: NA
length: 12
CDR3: CAWSGDSYEQYF
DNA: TGTGCCTGGAGTGGGGACAGCTACGAGCAGTACTTC